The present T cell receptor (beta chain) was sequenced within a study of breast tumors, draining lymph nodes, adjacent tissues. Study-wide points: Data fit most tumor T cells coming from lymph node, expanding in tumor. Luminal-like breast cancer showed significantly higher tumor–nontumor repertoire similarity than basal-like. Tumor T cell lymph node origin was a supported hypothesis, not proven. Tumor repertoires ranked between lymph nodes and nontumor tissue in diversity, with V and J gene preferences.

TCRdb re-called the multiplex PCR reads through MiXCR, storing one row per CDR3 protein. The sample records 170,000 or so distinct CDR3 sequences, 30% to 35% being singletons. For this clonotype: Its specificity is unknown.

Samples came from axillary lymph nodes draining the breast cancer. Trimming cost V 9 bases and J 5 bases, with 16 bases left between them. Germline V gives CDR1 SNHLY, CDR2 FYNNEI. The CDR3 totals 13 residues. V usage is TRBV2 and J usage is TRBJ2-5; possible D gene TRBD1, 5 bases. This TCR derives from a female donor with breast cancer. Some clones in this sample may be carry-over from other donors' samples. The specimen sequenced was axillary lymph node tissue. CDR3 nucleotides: TGTGCCAGTACGAAAGGGGCGTACGAGACCCAGTACTTC. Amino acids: CASTKGAYETQYF.